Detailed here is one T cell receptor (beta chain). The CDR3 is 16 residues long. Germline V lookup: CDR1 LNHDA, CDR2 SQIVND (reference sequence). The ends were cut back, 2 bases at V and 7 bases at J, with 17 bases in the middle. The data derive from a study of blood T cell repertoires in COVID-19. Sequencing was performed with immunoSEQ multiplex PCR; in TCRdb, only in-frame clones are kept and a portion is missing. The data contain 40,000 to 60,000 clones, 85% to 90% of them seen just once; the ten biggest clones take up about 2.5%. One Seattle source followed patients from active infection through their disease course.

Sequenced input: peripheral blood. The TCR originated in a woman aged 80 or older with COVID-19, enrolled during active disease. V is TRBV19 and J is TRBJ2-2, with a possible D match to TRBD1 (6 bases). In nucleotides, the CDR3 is TGTGCCAGTAGTATAAGCGACAGGTCTTGGATCGGGGAGCTGTTTTTT. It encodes CASSISDRSWIGELFF.